This passage covers 24 T cell receptor beta chains from one sample sequenced in a study of CD8+CD57+ T cells in acquired aplastic anemia. Profiling of TCR beta VDJ combinations and CDR3 sequences used genomic DNA as template. Each CDR3 protein gets one entry after TCRdb re-called the reads with MiXCR. The table has 310,000 or so distinct CDR3 sequences, under 65% seen once. Before being chosen for sequencing, patients had shown CD8+CD57+ cell expansion by flow cytometry. Sequenced: sorted CD4+, CD8+, or CD8+CD57+ T cells (not recorded which) from PBMCs. The receptors stem from a human donor with aplastic anemia.

The rearrangement uses TRBV4-3 and TRBJ2-3; either TRBD1 or TRBD2 may fit D (5 bases each). Germline V gene data show CDR1 as LGHNA and CDR2 as YSLEER. CDR3 size: 16 residues. V was shortened by 2 bases and J by 2 bases, with 14 bases between the two germline ends. Here the CDR3 DNA reads TGCGCCAGCAGCCAATCTCGGGACCGATACACAGATACGCAGTATTTT. Its translation: CASSQSRDRYTDTQYF.

The chain combines TRBV24-1 with TRBJ2-5, with D unresolved. Germline values: CDR1 KGHDR, CDR2 SFDVKD. The CDR3 spans 14 residues. The V end was cut by 4 bases, the J end by 7 bases, with 15 bases between. CDR3 DNA: TGTGCCACCAGTGACCTGGGCCTCACGCGGACCCAGTACTTC. As protein: CATSDLGLTRTQYF.

V and J are TRBV10-1 and TRBJ1-6, with D maybe TRBD1 (6 bases). CDR3 length equals 15 residues. Trimming took 2 bases from V and 9 from J, leaving 14 bases between them. Germline loops: CDR1 WNHNN, CDR2 SYGVQD (reference sequence). CDR3 sequence: CASSEGGGGISPLHF. The DNA for the CDR3 is TGCGCCAGCAGTGAGGGGGGCGGGGGGATTTCACCCCTCCACTTT.

This clonotype was observed a few times. The rearrangement joins TRBV12-3 or TRBV12-4 to TRBJ2-5, with D uncertain. There are 14 residues in the CDR3. V was clipped by 7 bases and J by 1 base, with 13 bases between them. The CDR3 loop reads CASTTASSQETQYF. CDR3 coding DNA: TGTGCCAGCACTACGGCCAGCTCCCAAGAGACCCAGTACTTC.

The rearrangement links TRBV5-5 to TRBJ1-1; D is undetermined. Germline CDR1 is SGHKS and CDR2 is YYEKEE (reference sequence). V dropped 1 base and J dropped 4 bases, with 11 bases sitting between them. The CDR3 length is 14 residues. CDR3 sequence: CASSLMEEGTEAFF. CDR3 bases: TGTGCCAGCAGCTTGATGGAGGAAGGCACTGAAGCTTTCTTT.

This CDR3 is CASSVAAGPEAFF. The CDR3 DNA is TGTGCCAGCAGCGTAGCTGCCGGGCCTGAAGCTTTCTTT. The chain links TRBV9 to TRBJ1-1, with D unclear. Germline CDR1 reads SGDLS; CDR2 reads YYNGEE. V lost 0 bases to trimming and J lost 6 bases, with 9 bases between them. This CDR3 is built from 13 residues.

J is TRBJ1-2 and V is TRBV4-3; no clear D. This CDR3 contains 13 residues. CDR1 and CDR2 from the germline V gene are LGHNA and YSLEER. Between the trimmed V and J ends, which lost 0 bases and 7 bases, there was a span of 9 bases. CDR3: CASSQDSAGGYTF. The CDR3 nucleotides read TGCGCCAGCAGCCAAGATTCGGCGGGTGGCTACACCTTC.

The genes are TRBV10-1 and TRBJ2-7, with TRBD2 matching over 7 bases. The germline gives CDR1 WNHNN, CDR2 SYGVQD (reference sequence). Trimming cost V 10 bases and J 3 bases; bases outside gene matches: 9. This CDR3 contains 13 residues. The CDR3 coding sequence is TGCGCCACCTTATGGGAGGGAAACTACGAGCAGTACTTC. It codes for CATLWEGNYEQYF.

V usage is TRBV25-1 and J usage is TRBJ2-1; 13 positions agree with TRBD2. Trimming cost V 6 bases and J 6 bases; bases outside gene matches: 11. This CDR3 region has 17 residues. Per the germline V gene, CDR1 is MGHDK and CDR2 is SYGVNS. The CDR3 nucleotides are TGTGCCAGCAGCCGAGGAGGTGGACTAGCGGGAGCCAATGAGCAGTTCTTC. This translates into CASSRGGGLAGANEQFF.

The genes are TRBV10-2 and TRBJ1-1; D is undetermined. Trimming took off 2 bases at V and 0 bases at J, with 7 bases between the two ends. The CDR3 spans 14 residues. CDR1 WSHSY and CDR2 SAAADI come from the germline V gene. CDR3 protein: CASSEATLNTEAFF. The DNA for the CDR3 is TGCGCCAGCAGTGAGGCGACATTGAACACTGAAGCTTTCTTT.

The chain couples TRBV9 to TRBJ2-2, with TRBD2 as a possible D gene (6 bases). The germline CDR1 and CDR2 sequences are SGDLS and YYNGEE. V lost 3 bases and J 4 bases, leaving 10 bases between the germline ends. CDR3 size: 14 residues. CDR3 in amino acids: CASSGAGSTGELFF. The CDR3 region has the DNA TGTGCCAGCAGCGGTGCGGGGAGCACCGGGGAGCTGTTTTTT. The complete variable domain, with remaining parts taken from reference TRBV9 and TRBJ2-2, reads DSGVTQTPKHLITATGQRVTLRCSPRSGDLSVYWYQQSLDQGLQFLIQYYNGEERAKGNILERFSAQQFPDLHSELNLSSLELGDSALYFCASSGAGSTGELFFGEGSRLTVL.

This chain joins TRBV2 and TRBJ2-5, with D tentatively TRBD1 (5 bases). Germline V gives CDR1 SNHLY, CDR2 FYNNEI. The CDR3 extends over 13 amino acids. The V gene lost 3 bases and the J gene lost 1 base, with 6 bases spanning the gap. CDR3: CASSDGAQETQYF. CDR3 nucleotide sequence: TGTGCCAGCAGTGATGGGGCCCAAGAGACCCAGTACTTC.

Only one count was recorded for this clonotype. A junction end diverges from the germline sequence, so it may reflect a read error. The chain recombines TRBV7-9 with TRBJ2-5; 10 positions match TRBD1. Germline CDR1 reads SEHNR; CDR2 reads FQNEAQ (reference sequence). The CDR3 runs 17 residues. This CDR3 reads CAGSPRRGTGVQETQYF. In DNA, the CDR3 is TGCGCCGGCAGCCCGAGACGCGGGACAGGGGTCCAAGAGACCCAGTACTTC. Using reference TRBV7-9 and TRBJ2-5 for the parts outside the CDR3, the full variable domain is DTGVSQNPRHKITKRGQNVTFRCDPISEHNRLYWYRQTLGQGPEFLTYFQNEAQLEKSRLLSDRFSAERPKGSFSTLEIQRTEQGDSAMYLCAGSPRRGTGVQETQYFGPGTRLLVL.

This clonotype has at least ten counts. The V call is TRBV6-5, the J call TRBJ1-2; TRBD1 matches at 12 bases. The V and J ends lost 2 bases and 8 bases, in that order; junction bases with no gene match: 12. The V gene's germline CDR1 is MNHEY and CDR2 SVGAGI. The CDR3 covers 17 residues. The CDR3 nucleotides are TGTGCCAGCAGTTACCGGTTTGGGACAGGGGGCTCTGCGGGCTACACCTTC. Encoded protein: CASSYRFGTGGSAGYTF.

The gene calls are TRBV10-3 and TRBJ2-1; 8 bases align to TRBD1. The CDR3 consists of 12 residues. With 11 bases clipped from V and 3 bases from J, the junction kept 3 bases outside the gene matches. Germline lookup yields CDR1 ENHRY and CDR2 SYGVKD. The CDR3 DNA reads TGTGCCTCCGGGACAGGCTACAATGAGCAGTTCTTC. It translates to CASGTGYNEQFF.

This clonotype was observed many times. V and J are TRBV6-5 and TRBJ2-5; no definite D call. The CDR3 runs 16 residues. V was cut by 0 bases and J by 2 bases, with 13 bases left in between. In germline, CDR1 is MNHEY, CDR2 SVGAGI. DNA for the CDR3: TGTGCCAGCAGTTACTCGTCTAAGTTGGGGCAAGAGACCCAGTACTTC. It codes for CASSYSSKLGQETQYF.

This clonotype was recorded a few times. This rearrangement joins TRBV10-3 to TRBJ1-2, with 7 bases lining up with TRBD1. Germline CDR1 is ENHRY and CDR2 is SYGVKD. The CDR3 spans 15 residues. V trimming: 0 bases; J trimming: 2 bases; junction bases outside the gene matches: 3. CDR3 in amino acids: CAISESRGLNYGYTF. The CDR3 DNA reads as TGTGCCATCAGTGAGTCAAGGGGGCTAAACTATGGCTACACCTTC.

This clonotype was counted at least ten times. The chain recombines TRBV7-9 with TRBJ2-2, with TRBD1 matching over 8 bases. V trimming: 4 bases; J trimming: 0 bases; junction bases outside the gene matches: 13. The CDR3 has 19 amino acids. Germline V gives CDR1 SEHNR, CDR2 FQNEAQ (reference sequence). The CDR3 coding sequence is TGTGCCAGCAGCTCAGCATTTGGACAGGGTGGGACGAACACCGGGGAGCTGTTTTTT. This codes for CASSSAFGQGGTNTGELFF.

The chain links TRBV11-2 to TRBJ2-5; no clear D gene. The germline CDR1 and CDR2 sequences are SGHAT and FQNNGV. V gave up 1 base and J gave up 4 bases, with 13 bases separating them. This CDR3 has 15 amino acids. CDR3 nucleotides: TGTGCCAGCAGCTTAGGAGGCAGGTGGGGAGAGACCCAGTACTTC. Its translation: CASSLGGRWGETQYF.

The chain recombines TRBV12-3 or TRBV12-4 with TRBJ2-5, with D possibly being TRBD2 (6 bases). V dropped 5 bases and J dropped 4 bases, with 23 bases sitting between them. The CDR3 totals 17 residues. CDR3 nucleotide sequence: TGTGCCAGCAGTGAACGGGTGGGGACTCAAAGACGAGAGACCCAGTACTTC. Translating it yields CASSERVGTQRRETQYF.

The chain couples TRBV11-2 to TRBJ1-1; 10 bases align to TRBD1. The germline V gene has CDR1 SGHAT and CDR2 FQNNGV. The V gene end was trimmed by 5 bases and the J gene end by 7 bases; junction bases not matched to a gene: 7. This CDR3 has 14 residues. In DNA, the CDR3 is TGTGCCAGCAGCACCGGGACAGGGGCCGGTGAAGCTTTCTTT. It encodes CASSTGTGAGEAFF.

This CDR3 reads CSARGGSPYNEQFF. The CDR3 region has the DNA TGCAGTGCTAGAGGAGGTAGCCCCTACAATGAGCAGTTCTTC. The chain recombines TRBV20-1 with TRBJ2-1; unclear D gene. Looked up from germline, CDR1 is DFQATT and CDR2 is SNEGSKA (reference sequence). Trimming pared 1 base from V and 2 bases from J, leaving 9 bases between. The CDR3 contains 14 residues.

The J gene is TRBJ1-5, the V gene TRBV20-1; 9 bases are a match to TRBD1. With V trimmed by 5 bases and J by 8 bases, 10 bases remained unmatched. Germline-derived CDR1 and CDR2 are DFQATT and SNEGSKA (reference sequence). The CDR3 has 14 amino acids. CDR3 protein: CSAGPTGGPEPQHF. The CDR3 coding sequence is TGCAGTGCTGGACCTACAGGGGGCCCGGAGCCCCAGCATTTT.

The chain recombines TRBV7-6 with TRBJ1-5, with 7 bases identical to TRBD1. CDR1 is SGHVS, CDR2 FNYEAQ, per germline. V trimming: 4 bases; J trimming: 9 bases; junction bases outside the gene matches: 6. The CDR3 is 13 residues long. This CDR3 reads CASSSQGSTPQHF. The CDR3 DNA is TGTGCCAGCAGCTCACAGGGGTCGACGCCCCAGCATTTT.